This T cell receptor (beta chain) was obtained from a study of cytomegalovirus exposure and HLA in healthy donors. Study-wide results and limits: Later on, an analysis showed TCR association rates differing by HLA locus, with DRB1 the most and HLA-C the fewest. An assumption of roughly uniform sequencing depth across donors underlay the presence/absence analyses. A later analysis associated about 18,000 TCR beta sequences with HLA alleles at a 0.05 false discovery rate.

The CDR3 consists of 14 residues. CDR1 SGHTA and CDR2 FQGNSA come from the germline V gene. The V and J ends lost 1 base and 4 bases, in that order; junction bases with no gene match: 2. Regarding this clone: Its antigen remains unknown.

60 Vbeta and 13 Jbeta primers were used in PCR. Only in-frame clones appear in the TCRdb table, and some are missing; sequencing was by immunoSEQ multiplex PCR. The table shows around 180,000 clones, with over 75% occurring only once. All donors participated as healthy donors of bone marrow. The source is a man aged 55 to 69 in good health and CMV-seronegative. This chain connects TRBV7-2 to TRBJ1-2; 8 nucleotides agree with TRBD1. The source material was PBMCs. The CDR3 sequence is CASSLGTGIYGYTF. In nucleotides, the CDR3 is TGTGCCAGCAGCTTAGGGACAGGGATCTATGGCTACACCTTC.